What follows describes a single TCR beta chain. Its antigen is unknown. The entry originates in a study of cytomegalovirus exposure and HLA in healthy donors. Study-wide points: With further analysis later on, most CMV-associated TCR beta chains appeared HLA-restricted. Accurate prediction of HLA-A and HLA-B alleles (for most subjects) was reportedly achieved from TCR beta sequences.

With 60 Vbeta and 13 Jbeta primers, the PCR was carried out. Using immunoSEQ multiplex PCR, the repertoire was profiled, and TCRdb retains in-frame clones only, with some absent. The sample contains some 140,000 clones, 55% to 75% of which appear only once. Per germline, CDR1 SGHRS and CDR2 YFSETQ. Trimming shortened V by 2 bases and J by 0 bases, and 6 bases separated the two germline ends. The CDR3 runs 14 residues. V is TRBV5-1 and J is TRBJ2-4; no firm D call. The sequencing input was PBMCs. The TCR comes from a man aged 45-65 years in good health and CMV-seropositive. CDR3 amino acids: CASSFDLAKNIQYF. The DNA of the CDR3 is TGCGCCAGCAGCTTCGACTTAGCCAAAAACATTCAGTACTTC.